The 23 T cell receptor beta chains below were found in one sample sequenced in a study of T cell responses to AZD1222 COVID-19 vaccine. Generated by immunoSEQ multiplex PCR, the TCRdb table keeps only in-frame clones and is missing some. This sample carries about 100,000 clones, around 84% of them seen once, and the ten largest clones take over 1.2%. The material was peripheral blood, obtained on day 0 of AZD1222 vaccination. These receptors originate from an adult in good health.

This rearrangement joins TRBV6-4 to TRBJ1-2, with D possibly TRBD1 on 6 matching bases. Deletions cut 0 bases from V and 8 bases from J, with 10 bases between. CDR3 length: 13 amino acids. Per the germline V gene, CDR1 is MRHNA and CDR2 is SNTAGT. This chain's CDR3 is CASSDSTGRGYTF. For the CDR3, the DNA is TGTGCCAGCAGTGACTCGACAGGCAGGGGCTACACCTTC.

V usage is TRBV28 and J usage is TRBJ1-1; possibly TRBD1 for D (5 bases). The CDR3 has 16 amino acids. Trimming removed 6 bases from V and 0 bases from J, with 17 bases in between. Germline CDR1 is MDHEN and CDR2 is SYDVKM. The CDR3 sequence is CASSAPVGGMNTEAFF. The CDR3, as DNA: TGTGCCAGCAGCGCCCCGGTCGGGGGTATGAACACTGAAGCTTTCTTT.

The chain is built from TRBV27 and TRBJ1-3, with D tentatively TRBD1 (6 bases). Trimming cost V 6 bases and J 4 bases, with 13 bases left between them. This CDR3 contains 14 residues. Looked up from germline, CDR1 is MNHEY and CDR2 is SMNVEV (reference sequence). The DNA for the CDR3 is TGTGCCAGCAGCCCTACAGGGACGGGAAACACCATATATTTT. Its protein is CASSPTGTGNTIYF.

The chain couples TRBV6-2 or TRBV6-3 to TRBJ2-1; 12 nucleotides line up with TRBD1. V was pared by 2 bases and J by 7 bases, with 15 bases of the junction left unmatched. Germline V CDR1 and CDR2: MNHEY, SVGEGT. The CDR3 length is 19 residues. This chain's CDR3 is CASSYPLNPGQGAGNEQFF. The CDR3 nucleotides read TGTGCCAGCAGTTACCCACTAAACCCGGGACAGGGGGCTGGTAATGAGCAGTTCTTC.

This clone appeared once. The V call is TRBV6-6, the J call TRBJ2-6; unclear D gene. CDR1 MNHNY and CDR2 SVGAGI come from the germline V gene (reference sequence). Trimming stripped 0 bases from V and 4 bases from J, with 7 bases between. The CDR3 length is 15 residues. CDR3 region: CASSYSRAGANVLTF. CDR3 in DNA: TGTGCCAGCAGTTACTCAAGGGCCGGGGCCAACGTCCTGACTTTC.

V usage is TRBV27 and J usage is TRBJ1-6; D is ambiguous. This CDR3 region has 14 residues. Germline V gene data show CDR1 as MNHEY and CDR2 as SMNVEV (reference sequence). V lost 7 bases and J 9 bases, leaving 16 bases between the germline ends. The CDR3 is CASTKEFGPSPLHF. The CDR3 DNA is TGTGCCAGCACCAAAGAGTTCGGCCCTTCACCCCTCCACTTT.

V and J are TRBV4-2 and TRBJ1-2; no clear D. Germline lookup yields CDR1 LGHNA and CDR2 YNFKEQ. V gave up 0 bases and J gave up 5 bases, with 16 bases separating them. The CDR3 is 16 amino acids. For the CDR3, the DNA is TGTGCCAGCAGCCAAGAACTAATGAGGCAGGAGTATGGCTACACCTTC. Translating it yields CASSQELMRQEYGYTF.

CDR3 sequence reads: CASSLVGRAVNEQFF. The DNA of the CDR3 is TGTGCCAGCAGCTTAGTCGGGAGGGCCGTCAATGAGCAGTTCTTC. This chain uses TRBV7-2 with TRBJ2-1, with 8 bases lining up with TRBD2. The CDR3 contains 15 residues. Trimming at V came to 1 base and at J to 6 bases, leaving 5 bases not matched to a gene. CDR1 and CDR2 (germline): SGHTA, FQGNSA.

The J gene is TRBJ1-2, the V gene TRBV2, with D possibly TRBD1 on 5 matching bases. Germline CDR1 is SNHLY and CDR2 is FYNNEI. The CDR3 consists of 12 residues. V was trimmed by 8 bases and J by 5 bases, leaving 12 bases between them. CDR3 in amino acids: CASGALGYGYTF. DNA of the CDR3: TGTGCCAGCGGGGCACTGGGGTATGGCTACACCTTC.

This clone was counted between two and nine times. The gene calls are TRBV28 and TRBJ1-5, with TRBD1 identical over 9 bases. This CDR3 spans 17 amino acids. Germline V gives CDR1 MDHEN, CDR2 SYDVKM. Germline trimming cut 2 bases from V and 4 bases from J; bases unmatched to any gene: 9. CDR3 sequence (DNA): TGTGCCAGCAGTTTACGATGGGGACAGGGTAATAATCAGCCCCAGCATTTT. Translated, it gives CASSLRWGQGNNQPQHF. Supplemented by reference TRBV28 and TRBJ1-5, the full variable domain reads DVKVTQSSRYLVKRTGEKVFLECVQDMDHENMFWYRQDPGLGLRLIYFSYDVKMKEKGDIPEGYSVSREKKERFSLILESASTNQTSMYLCASSLRWGQGNNQPQHFGDGTRLSIL.

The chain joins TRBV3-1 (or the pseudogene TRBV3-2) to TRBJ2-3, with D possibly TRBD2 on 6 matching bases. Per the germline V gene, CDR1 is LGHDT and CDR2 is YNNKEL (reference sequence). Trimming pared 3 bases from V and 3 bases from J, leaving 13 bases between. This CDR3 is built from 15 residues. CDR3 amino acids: CASSQAGKGTDTQYF. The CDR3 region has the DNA TGTGCCAGCAGCCAGGCGGGGAAGGGTACAGATACGCAGTATTTT.

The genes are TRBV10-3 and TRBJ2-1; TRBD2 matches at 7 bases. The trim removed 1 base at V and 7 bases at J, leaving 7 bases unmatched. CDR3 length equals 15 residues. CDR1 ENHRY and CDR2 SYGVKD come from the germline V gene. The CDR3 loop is CAISEWGGPRNEQFF. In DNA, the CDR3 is TGTGCCATCAGTGAGTGGGGAGGGCCGCGGAATGAGCAGTTCTTC.

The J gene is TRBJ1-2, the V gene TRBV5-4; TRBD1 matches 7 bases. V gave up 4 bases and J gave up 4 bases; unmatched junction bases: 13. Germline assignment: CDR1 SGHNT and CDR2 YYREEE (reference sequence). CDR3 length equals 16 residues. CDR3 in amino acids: CASSHQGGSLGYGYTF. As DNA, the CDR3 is TGTGCCAGCAGCCACCAGGGGGGGTCCCTCGGCTATGGCTACACCTTC.

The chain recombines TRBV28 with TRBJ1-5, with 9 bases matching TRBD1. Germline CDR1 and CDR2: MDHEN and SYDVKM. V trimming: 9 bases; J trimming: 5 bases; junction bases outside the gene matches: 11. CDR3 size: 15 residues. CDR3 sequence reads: CASERGTGTDQPQHF. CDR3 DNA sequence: TGTGCCAGTGAGCGAGGGACAGGGACGGATCAGCCCCAGCATTTT.

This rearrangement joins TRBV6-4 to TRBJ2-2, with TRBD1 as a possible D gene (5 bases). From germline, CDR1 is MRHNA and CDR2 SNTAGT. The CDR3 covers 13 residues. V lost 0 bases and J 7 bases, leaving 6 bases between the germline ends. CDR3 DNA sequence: TGTGCCAGCAGTGACTCGGGGCACGGGGAGCTGTTTTTT. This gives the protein CASSDSGHGELFF.

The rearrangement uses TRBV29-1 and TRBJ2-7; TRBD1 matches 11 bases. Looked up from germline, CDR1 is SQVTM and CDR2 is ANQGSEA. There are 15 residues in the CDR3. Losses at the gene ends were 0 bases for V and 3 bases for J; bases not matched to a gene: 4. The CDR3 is CSVEDLGTGGYEQYF. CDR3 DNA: TGCAGCGTTGAAGATCTTGGGACAGGGGGCTACGAGCAGTACTTC.

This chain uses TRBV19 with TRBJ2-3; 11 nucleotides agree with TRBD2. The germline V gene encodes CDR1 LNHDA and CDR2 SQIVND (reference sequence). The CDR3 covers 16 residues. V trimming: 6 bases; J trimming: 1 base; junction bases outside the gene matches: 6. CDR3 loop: CASSELAGERTDTQYF. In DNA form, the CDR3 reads TGTGCCAGTAGCGAACTAGCGGGAGAGCGCACAGATACGCAGTATTTT.

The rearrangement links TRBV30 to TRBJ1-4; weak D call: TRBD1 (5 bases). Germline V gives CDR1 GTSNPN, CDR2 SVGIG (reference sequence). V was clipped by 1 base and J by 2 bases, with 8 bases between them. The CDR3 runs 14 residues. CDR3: CAWSEQATNEKLFF. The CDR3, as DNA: TGTGCCTGGAGTGAACAGGCTACTAATGAAAAACTGTTTTTT.

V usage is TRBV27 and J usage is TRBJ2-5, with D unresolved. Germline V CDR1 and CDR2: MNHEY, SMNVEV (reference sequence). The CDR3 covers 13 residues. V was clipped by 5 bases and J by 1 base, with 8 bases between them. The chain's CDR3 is CASSPPSQETQYF. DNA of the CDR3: TGTGCCAGCAGTCCACCCTCCCAAGAGACCCAGTACTTC.

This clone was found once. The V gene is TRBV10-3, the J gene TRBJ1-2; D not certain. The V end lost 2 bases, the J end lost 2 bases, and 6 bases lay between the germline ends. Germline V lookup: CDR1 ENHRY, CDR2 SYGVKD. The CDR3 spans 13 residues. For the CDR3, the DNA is TGTGCCATCAGTGAGACAGTAAACTATGGCTACACCTTC. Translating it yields CAISETVNYGYTF.

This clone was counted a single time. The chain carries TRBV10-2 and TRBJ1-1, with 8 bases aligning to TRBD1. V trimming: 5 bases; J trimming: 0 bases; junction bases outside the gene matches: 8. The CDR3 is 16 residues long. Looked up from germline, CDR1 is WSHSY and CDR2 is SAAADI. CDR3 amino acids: CASSPRQGIMNTEAFF. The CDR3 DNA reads TGCGCCAGCAGTCCTAGACAGGGGATTATGAACACTGAAGCTTTCTTT.

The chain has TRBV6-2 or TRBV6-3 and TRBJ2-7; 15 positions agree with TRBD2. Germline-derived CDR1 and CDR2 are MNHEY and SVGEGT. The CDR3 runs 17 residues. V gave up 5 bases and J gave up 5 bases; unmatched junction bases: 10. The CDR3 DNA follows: TGTGCCAGCAGTAACATACGGGGACTAGCGGGAGGAGACGAGCAGTACTTC. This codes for CASSNIRGLAGGDEQYF.

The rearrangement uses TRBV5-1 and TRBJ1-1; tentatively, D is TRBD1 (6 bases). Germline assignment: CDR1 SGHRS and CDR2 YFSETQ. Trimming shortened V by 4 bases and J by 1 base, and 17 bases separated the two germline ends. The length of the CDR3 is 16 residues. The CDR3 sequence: CASSPTVSTGNTEAFF. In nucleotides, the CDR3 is TGCGCCAGCAGCCCTACCGTCTCGACAGGGAACACTGAAGCTTTCTTT.